Described below is a single T cell receptor beta chain sequence and its context. Trimming stripped 0 bases from V and 7 bases from J, with 11 bases between. CDR3 length equals 14 residues. Germline CDR1 SGHRS, CDR2 YFSETQ. The sample comes from a study of T cells after yellow fever vaccination. UMIs and a universal primer site were added when TCR cDNA was made by 5'RACE template switching. Each CDR3 protein is one row after TCRdb ran MiXCR on the 5' RACE reads. The sample lists about 580,000 distinct CDR3 sequences, about a sixth seen once, with 17% in the top ten. The source of this sequence is a man younger than 30 who received the YFV17D yellow fever vaccine. J is TRBJ1-5 and V is TRBV5-1; D may be TRBD1 (5 bases). The sequencing here drew on PBMCs, taken about 5 days after the first yellow fever vaccination. In DNA form, the CDR3 reads TGCGCCAGCAGCTTGGGCGGGGACGTGCAGCCCCAGCATTTT. Residues: CASSLGGDVQPQHF.